Listed here are 30 T cell receptor beta chains from one sample, sequenced in a study of beta chain features in type 1 diabetes. Study-level results: Within each of all four CD4+ subsets, Type 1 diabetes patients had TCRB CDR3s that were moderately but significantly shorter.

No antigens are known for them. What was sequenced were expressed TCRB transcripts, since all of the isolated RNA had been reverse transcribed. Repertoires were generated with immunoSEQ multiplex PCR, while TCRdb's copy carries only in-frame clones and drops some. Seen here are about 400,000 clones, over 9.5% observed once, and the top ten hold about 0.01%. Specimen: naive CD4+ T cells from blood. Receptors originate from a woman aged 18 to 35 with type 1 diabetes.

This chain links TRBV16 with TRBJ2-7; possible D gene TRBD1, 6 bases. V was shortened by 3 bases and J by 4 bases, with 13 bases between the two germline ends. This CDR3 is 14 amino acids long. Germline V gives CDR1 KGHSY, CDR2 FQNENV. CDR3 in amino acids: CASSHSRTDYEQYF. In DNA, the CDR3 is TGTGCCAGCAGCCATTCCCGGACAGATTACGAGCAGTACTTC. Full variable domain (remainder filled in from reference TRBV16 and TRBJ2-7): GEEVAQTPKHLVRGEGQKAKLYCAPIKGHSYVFWYQQVLKNEFKFLISFQNENVFDETGMPKERFSAKCLPNSPCSLEIQATKLEDSAVYFCASSHSRTDYEQYFGPGTRLTVT.

V and J are TRBV9 and TRBJ1-1; D remains ambiguous. Trimming cost V 0 bases and J 6 bases, with 15 bases left between them. Germline V CDR1 and CDR2: SGDLS, YYNGEE. CDR3 length: 15 amino acids. The CDR3: CASSVGEAMGAEAFF. The CDR3 DNA follows: TGTGCCAGCAGCGTAGGTGAGGCGATGGGTGCTGAAGCTTTCTTT.

The rearrangement links TRBV25-1 to TRBJ2-7, with D possibly matching TRBD1 (5 bases). Trimming shortened V by 5 bases and J by 0 bases, and 8 bases separated the two germline ends. The CDR3 sequence is 13 residues long. The germline V gene encodes CDR1 MGHDK and CDR2 SYGVNS. The CDR3 reads CASSQDTSYEQYF. The CDR3 DNA is TGTGCCAGCAGTCAGGACACCTCCTACGAGCAGTACTTC.

This sequence joins TRBV28 and TRBJ1-2; 7 bases fit TRBD1. Germline V gives CDR1 MDHEN, CDR2 SYDVKM. J gave up 2 bases and V 4 bases, and 7 bases lay outside the gene matches. The CDR3 is 15 amino acids. The CDR3 DNA reads as TGTGCCAGCAGTTCCTCGGGACAGACCAACTATGGCTACACCTTC. Translated, it gives CASSSSGQTNYGYTF.

The CDR3 reads CATSRGKGAGEKLFF. DNA for the CDR3: TGTGCCACCAGTCGAGGGAAAGGAGCCGGCGAAAAACTGTTTTTT. V usage is TRBV15 and J usage is TRBJ1-4, with D unresolved. The CDR3 is 15 amino acids. Per the germline V gene, CDR1 is LNHNV and CDR2 is YYDKDF (reference sequence). Trimming took off 6 bases at V and 8 bases at J, with 19 bases between the two ends.

The chain uses TRBV4-3 and TRBJ2-7; D might be TRBD1 (6 bases). CDR1 and CDR2 from the germline V gene are LGHNA and YSLEER. V was cut by 1 base and J by 2 bases, with 9 bases left in between. This CDR3 is built from 14 residues. The DNA for the CDR3 is TGCGCCAGCAGCCAAGGACAGGACCCCTACGAGCAGTACTTC. Its protein product is CASSQGQDPYEQYF.

The chain carries TRBV5-4 and TRBJ2-3; D is possibly TRBD2 (5 bases). The V gene's germline CDR1 is SGHNT and CDR2 YYREEE (reference sequence). The CDR3 is made up of 15 amino acids. V gave up 0 bases and J gave up 6 bases, with 14 bases separating them. The CDR3 coding sequence is TGTGCCAGCAGCTTGGACTTGGGAGTGGCCGATACGCAGTATTTT. This gives the protein CASSLDLGVADTQYF.

This clone was seen a handful of times. V usage is TRBV5-1 and J usage is TRBJ2-3; D may be TRBD2 (6 bases). Germline CDR1 and CDR2: SGHRS and YFSETQ. This CDR3 is 14 amino acids long. The germline V and J ends were trimmed by 7 bases and 8 bases, with 20 bases remaining between them. CDR3 nucleotides: TGCGCCAGCCGATCGTGGAGGGCCAATGGTACGCAGTATTTT. It is translated as CASRSWRANGTQYF.

The chain couples TRBV6-6 to TRBJ2-4, with D possibly matching TRBD2 (6 bases). The V end lost 2 bases, the J end lost 1 base, and 9 bases lay between the germline ends. CDR1 and CDR2 (germline): MNHNY, SVGAGI (reference sequence). This CDR3 region has 15 residues. CDR3 sequence reads: CASSYGGSAKNIQYF. Here the CDR3 DNA reads TGTGCCAGCAGTTACGGGGGGTCGGCCAAAAACATTCAGTACTTC.

This clone was seen more than once but under ten times. CDR3: CASSQIGTQYF. CDR3 sequence (DNA): TGTGCCAGCAGCCAAATCGGGACCCAGTACTTC. The gene calls are TRBV14 and TRBJ2-5; no definite D call. Germline V gives CDR1 SGHDN, CDR2 FVKESK. Trimming removed 2 bases from V and 7 bases from J, with 5 bases in between. This CDR3 has 11 residues.

This clone was counted only a few times. The chain is built from TRBV10-3 and TRBJ2-3; a possible D gene is TRBD1 (6 bases). The CDR3 consists of 15 residues. Per the germline V gene, CDR1 is ENHRY and CDR2 is SYGVKD. Trimming left V 7 bases short and J 2 bases short, with 16 bases between. CDR3 residues: CAITSGHLSTDTQYF. In DNA form, the CDR3 reads TGTGCCATCACCTCGGGACATCTGTCCACAGATACGCAGTATTTT.

The chain employs TRBV25-1 and TRBJ1-2; the D is unclear. The CDR3 is 11 residues long. The ends were cut back, 6 bases at V and 5 bases at J, with 7 bases in the middle. The germline gives CDR1 MGHDK, CDR2 SYGVNS. In nucleotides, the CDR3 is TGTGCCAGCAGAGCCTCTTATGGCTACACCTTC. It yields the protein CASRASYGYTF.

V is TRBV2 and J is TRBJ1-2, with D tentatively TRBD1 (5 bases). The V gene's germline CDR1 is SNHLY and CDR2 FYNNEI. Between the trimmed V and J ends, which lost 6 bases and 4 bases, there was a span of 9 bases. The CDR3 sequence is 12 residues long. The CDR3 reads CASSPDIYGYTF. DNA of the CDR3: TGTGCCAGCAGCCCGGACATCTATGGCTACACCTTC. Complete variable domain (other parts from reference TRBV2 and TRBJ1-2): EPEVTQTPSHQVTQMGQEVILRCVPISNHLYFYWYRQILGQKVEFLVSFYNNEISEKSEIFDDQFSVERPDGSNFTLKIRSTKLEDSAMYFCASSPDIYGYTFGSGTRLTVV.

This rearrangement joins TRBV9 to TRBJ1-1, with 7 bases fitting TRBD1. CDR3 length equals 15 residues. Germline CDR1 is SGDLS and CDR2 is YYNGEE. Losses at the gene ends were 4 bases for V and 4 bases for J; bases not matched to a gene: 10. The CDR3 DNA sequence: TGTGCCAGCAGCCCCCGACAGGGATCGGGCACTGAAGCTTTCTTT. This encodes CASSPRQGSGTEAFF.

The chain has TRBV25-1 and TRBJ2-7; tentative D call: TRBD2 (5 bases). This CDR3 comprises 13 residues. Trimming cost V 7 bases and J 9 bases, with 19 bases left between them. CDR1 is MGHDK, CDR2 SYGVNS, per germline. The CDR3 loop reads CASKRGLGNGQYF. The CDR3 DNA follows: TGTGCCAGCAAACGCGGCCTCGGGAATGGGCAGTACTTC.

Only a few counts were recorded for this clone. V usage is TRBV7-9 and J usage is TRBJ1-5; D is unresolved. Germline V CDR1 and CDR2: SEHNR, FQNEAQ (reference sequence). V was pared by 11 bases and J by 7 bases, with 15 bases between. This CDR3 is built from 12 residues. The CDR3 reads CASGWGDQPQHF. DNA for the CDR3: TGTGCCTCCGGCTGGGGAGACCAGCCCCAGCATTTT. Looking up the rest from reference TRBV7-9 and TRBJ1-5 gives the full variable domain: DTGVSQNPRHKITKRGQNVTFRCDPISEHNRLYWYRQTLGQGPEFLTYFQNEAQLEKSRLLSDRFSAERPKGSFSTLEIQRTEQGDSAMYLCASGWGDQPQHFGDGTRLSIL.

CDR3 in amino acids: CASSDDGKPQHF. The CDR3 DNA sequence: TGTGCCAGCAGCGACGACGGGAAGCCCCAGCATTTT. V is TRBV7-2 and J is TRBJ1-5; D ambiguous. Germline V lookup: CDR1 SGHTA, CDR2 FQGNSA. This CDR3 contains 12 residues. Trimming shortened V by 5 bases and J by 8 bases, and 10 bases separated the two germline ends.

The gene calls are TRBV18 and TRBJ1-1, with a possible D match to TRBD1 (5 bases). Germline V gene data show CDR1 as KGHSH and CDR2 as LQKENI. The CDR3 spans 15 residues. The V and J ends lost 3 bases and 1 base respectively, with 12 bases between them. CDR3 DNA sequence: TGTGCCAGCTCACCGGCAGGGCATGGGAACACTGAAGCTTTCTTT. Residues: CASSPAGHGNTEAFF.

This clone was seen a few times. Other DNA variants within this sample encode the same CDR3. This chain connects TRBV11-2 to TRBJ2-1, with 7 nucleotides matching TRBD2. The V and J ends lost 1 base and 3 bases, in that order; junction bases with no gene match: 3. CDR3 length: 15 amino acids. The V gene's germline CDR1 is SGHAT and CDR2 FQNNGV. The CDR3 coding sequence is TGTGCCAGCAGCTTAGGGACTAGTGGCTACAATGAGCAGTTCTTC. Its protein product is CASSLGTSGYNEQFF.

The chain uses TRBV7-9 and TRBJ2-7, with D hard to call. This CDR3 comprises 14 residues. The germline CDR1 and CDR2 sequences are SEHNR and FQNEAQ (reference sequence). Trimming took 5 bases from V and 3 from J, leaving 14 bases between them. The CDR3 sequence: CASSPAAALYEQYF. CDR3 in DNA: TGTGCCAGCAGCCCCGCGGCAGCGCTCTACGAGCAGTACTTC.

V and J are TRBV4-1 and TRBJ2-2; 7 bases map to TRBD2. Unmatched junction bases numbered 1, after V lost 3 bases and J lost 0 bases. Per germline, CDR1 MGHRA and CDR2 YSYEKL. The CDR3 length is 15 residues. In DNA form, the CDR3 reads TGCGCCAGCAGCCAGGGACTAACGAACACCGGGGAGCTGTTTTTT. This encodes CASSQGLTNTGELFF.

V usage is TRBV15 and J usage is TRBJ2-1; 12 bases are a match to TRBD2. Trimming removed 7 bases from V and 7 bases from J; junction bases left unmatched: 14. Looked up from germline, CDR1 is LNHNV and CDR2 is YYDKDF (reference sequence). The CDR3 covers 17 residues. The CDR3 DNA reads TGTGCCACCATCCCAGGACCGACTAGCGGGAGAAAGAATGAGCAGTTCTTC. Amino acids: CATIPGPTSGRKNEQFF.

This chain connects TRBV7-2 to TRBJ1-2, with 9 bases matching TRBD1. CDR3 length: 14 residues. V lost 5 bases and J lost 7; bases outside the gene matches: 8. Germline V CDR1 and CDR2: SGHTA, FQGNSA. CDR3 protein: CASSTGQGTAGYTF. CDR3 sequence (DNA): TGTGCCAGCAGCACCGGACAGGGGACGGCTGGCTACACCTTC.

The chain carries TRBV18 and TRBJ2-5, with 8 bases matching TRBD2. Germline V gene data show CDR1 as KGHSH and CDR2 as LQKENI. This CDR3 spans 16 amino acids. V gave up 1 base and J gave up 1 base; unmatched junction bases: 5. The CDR3 DNA reads as TGTGCCAGCTCACCACGCCGCACTAGCGGCCAAGAGACCCAGTACTTC. Its translation is CASSPRRTSGQETQYF.

This clone has only a few counts. The V gene is TRBV12-5, the J gene TRBJ2-7; the D gene is possibly TRBD1 (6 bases). The CDR3 spans 13 residues. The V gene's germline CDR1 is LGHNT and CDR2 FRNRAP. Trimming left V 6 bases short and J 0 bases short, with 9 bases between. The CDR3 nucleotides read TGTGCTAGTGGGGGGGACAACTCCTACGAGCAGTACTTC. Translated: CASGGDNSYEQYF.

The table lists this clone with a few counts. The chain joins TRBV5-1 to TRBJ2-5; D might be TRBD1 (5 bases). The CDR3 is 14 residues long. Germline CDR1 is SGHRS and CDR2 is YFSETQ. V dropped 4 bases and J dropped 4 bases, with 14 bases sitting between them. The CDR3 spells CASSPSTRAETQYF. As DNA, the CDR3 is TGCGCCAGCAGCCCCAGCACCAGGGCAGAGACCCAGTACTTC. Full variable domain (missing parts from reference TRBV5-1 and TRBJ2-5): KAGVTQTPRYLIKTRGQQVTLSCSPISGHRSVSWYQQTPGQGLQFLFEYFSETQRNKGNFPGRFSGRQFSNSRSEMNVSTLELGDSALYLCASSPSTRAETQYFGPGTRLLVL.

This clone showed up just a few times. J is TRBJ2-3 and V is TRBV23-1; perhaps TRBD2 as D (7 bases). TRBV23-1 is treated as an ORF (open reading frame) with a function not yet certain. Trimming cost V 5 bases and J 3 bases, with 36 bases left between them. The CDR3 sequence is 22 residues long. The DNA for the CDR3 is TGCGCCAGCAGTTATTGGGGGGGCGCAAGGACTACTATAATATCGCCTACAGATACGCAGTATTTT. Translated, it gives CASSYWGGARTTIISPTDTQYF.

This clone was seen a few times. V gene TRBV5-1 combines with J gene TRBJ1-5; 7 nucleotides line up with TRBD1. Unmatched junction bases numbered 4, after V lost 0 bases and J lost 4 bases. This CDR3 is built from 15 residues. Germline CDR1 reads SGHRS; CDR2 reads YFSETQ. The CDR3 nucleotides are TGCGCCAGCAGCTTGGGTCCAGGGGGGAATCAGCCCCAGCATTTT. It is translated as CASSLGPGGNQPQHF. The whole variable domain, remainder taken from reference TRBV5-1 and TRBJ1-5, is KAGVTQTPRYLIKTRGQQVTLSCSPISGHRSVSWYQQTPGQGLQFLFEYFSETQRNKGNFPGRFSGRQFSNSRSEMNVSTLELGDSALYLCASSLGPGGNQPQHFGDGTRLSIL.

V is TRBV13 and J is TRBJ2-7, with 13 bases that match TRBD2. The CDR3 sequence is 16 residues long. After removal of 4 bases from V and 1 base from J, the junction contained 4 bases not matched to a gene. CDR1 PRHDT and CDR2 FYEKMQ come from the germline V gene (reference sequence). The CDR3 DNA sequence: TGTGCCAGCAGCTCGGGGACTAGCGGGGCTTCCTACGAGCAGTACTTC. Protein sequence: CASSSGTSGASYEQYF.

This clone was detected only a few times. V and J are TRBV28 and TRBJ2-7, with 8 nucleotides matching TRBD1. The CDR3 extends over 15 amino acids. CDR1 and CDR2 (germline): MDHEN, SYDVKM. V lost 6 bases to trimming and J lost 0 bases; unmatched junction nucleotides: 7. CDR3 DNA: TGTGCCAGCAGAGCAGGGGGCTACCCCTCCTACGAGCAGTACTTC. Its protein product is CASRAGGYPSYEQYF.